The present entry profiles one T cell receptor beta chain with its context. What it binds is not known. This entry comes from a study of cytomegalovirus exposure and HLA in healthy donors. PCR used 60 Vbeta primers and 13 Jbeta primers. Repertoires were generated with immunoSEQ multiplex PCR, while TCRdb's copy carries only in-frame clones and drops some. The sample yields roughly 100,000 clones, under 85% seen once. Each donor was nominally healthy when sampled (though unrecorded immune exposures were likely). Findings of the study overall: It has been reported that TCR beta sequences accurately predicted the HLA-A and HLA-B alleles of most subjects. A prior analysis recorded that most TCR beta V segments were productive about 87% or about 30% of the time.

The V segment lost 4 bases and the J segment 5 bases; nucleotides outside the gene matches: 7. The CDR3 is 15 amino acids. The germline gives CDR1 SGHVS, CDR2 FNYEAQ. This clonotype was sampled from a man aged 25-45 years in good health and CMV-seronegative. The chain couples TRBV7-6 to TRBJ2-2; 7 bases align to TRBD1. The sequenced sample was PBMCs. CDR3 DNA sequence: TGTGCCAGCAGCTCCGGGACAGAGGGGACCGGGGAGCTGTTTTTT. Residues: CASSSGTEGTGELFF.